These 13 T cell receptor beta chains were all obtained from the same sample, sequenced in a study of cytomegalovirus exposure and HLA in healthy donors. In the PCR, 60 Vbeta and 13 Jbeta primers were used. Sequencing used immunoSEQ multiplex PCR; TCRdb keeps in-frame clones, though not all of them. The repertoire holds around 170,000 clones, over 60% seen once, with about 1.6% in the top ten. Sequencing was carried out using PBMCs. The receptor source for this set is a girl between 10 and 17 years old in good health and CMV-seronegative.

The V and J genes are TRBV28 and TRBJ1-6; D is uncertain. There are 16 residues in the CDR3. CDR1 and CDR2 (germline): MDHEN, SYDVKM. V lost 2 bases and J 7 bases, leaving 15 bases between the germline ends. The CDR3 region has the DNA TGTGCCAGCAGTTTAGGAATGGGGTCGGGGAATTCACCCCTCCACTTT. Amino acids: CASSLGMGSGNSPLHF. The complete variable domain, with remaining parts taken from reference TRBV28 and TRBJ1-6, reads DVKVTQSSRYLVKRTGEKVFLECVQDMDHENMFWYRQDPGLGLRLIYFSYDVKMKEKGDIPEGYSVSREKKERFSLILESASTNQTSMYLCASSLGMGSGNSPLHFGNGTRLTVT.

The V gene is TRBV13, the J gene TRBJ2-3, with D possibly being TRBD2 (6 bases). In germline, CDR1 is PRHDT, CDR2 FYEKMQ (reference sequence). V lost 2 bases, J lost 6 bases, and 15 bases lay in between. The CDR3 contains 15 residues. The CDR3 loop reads CASSLIGGEGDTQYF. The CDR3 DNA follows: TGTGCCAGCAGCTTAATTGGCGGGGAAGGGGATACGCAGTATTTT.

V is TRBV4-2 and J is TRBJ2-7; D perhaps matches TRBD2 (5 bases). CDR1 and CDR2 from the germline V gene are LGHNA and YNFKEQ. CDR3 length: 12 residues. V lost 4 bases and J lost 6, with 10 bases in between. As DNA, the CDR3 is TGTGCCAGCAGCCCCCCGGGGTCCGAGCAGTACTTC. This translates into CASSPPGSEQYF.

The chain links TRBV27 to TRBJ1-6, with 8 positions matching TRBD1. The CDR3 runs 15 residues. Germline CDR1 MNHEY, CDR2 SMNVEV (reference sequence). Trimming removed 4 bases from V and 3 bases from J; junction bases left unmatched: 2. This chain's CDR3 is CASSSGQVYNSPLHF. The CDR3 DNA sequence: TGTGCCAGCAGTTCGGGACAGGTCTATAATTCACCCCTCCACTTT.

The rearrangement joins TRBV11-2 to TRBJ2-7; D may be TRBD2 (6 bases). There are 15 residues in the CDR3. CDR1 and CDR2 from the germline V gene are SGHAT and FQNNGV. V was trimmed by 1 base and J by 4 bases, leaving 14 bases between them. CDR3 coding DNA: TGTGCCAGCAGCTTAGGTAGAACGGAGGGATACGAGCAGTACTTC. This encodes CASSLGRTEGYEQYF.

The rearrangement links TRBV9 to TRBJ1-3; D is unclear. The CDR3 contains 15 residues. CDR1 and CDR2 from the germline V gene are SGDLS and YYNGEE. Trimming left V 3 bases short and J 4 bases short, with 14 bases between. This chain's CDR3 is CASSEPRGKGNTIYF. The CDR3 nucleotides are TGTGCCAGCAGCGAACCACGGGGAAAGGGAAACACCATATATTTT.

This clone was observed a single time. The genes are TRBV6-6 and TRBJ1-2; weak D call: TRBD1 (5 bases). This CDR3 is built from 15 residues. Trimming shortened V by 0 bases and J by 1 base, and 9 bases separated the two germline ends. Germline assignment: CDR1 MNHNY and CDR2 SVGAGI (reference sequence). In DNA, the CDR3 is TGTGCCAGCAGTTACTCCAGGGAAGGTAACTATGGCTACACCTTC. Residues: CASSYSREGNYGYTF.

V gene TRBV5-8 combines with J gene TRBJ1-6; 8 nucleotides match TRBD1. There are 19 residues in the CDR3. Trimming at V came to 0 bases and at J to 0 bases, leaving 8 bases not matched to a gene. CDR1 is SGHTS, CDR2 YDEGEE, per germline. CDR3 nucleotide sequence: TGTGCCAGCAGCTTGGACTGGCGGGACAGGAGCTCCTATAATTCACCCCTCCACTTT. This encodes CASSLDWRDRSSYNSPLHF. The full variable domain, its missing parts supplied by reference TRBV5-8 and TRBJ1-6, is EAGVTQSPTHLIKTRGQQATLRCSPISGHTSVYWYQQALGLGLQFLLWYDEGEERNRGNFPPRFSGRQFPNYSSELNVNALELEDSALYLCASSLDWRDRSSYNSPLHFGNGTRLTVT.

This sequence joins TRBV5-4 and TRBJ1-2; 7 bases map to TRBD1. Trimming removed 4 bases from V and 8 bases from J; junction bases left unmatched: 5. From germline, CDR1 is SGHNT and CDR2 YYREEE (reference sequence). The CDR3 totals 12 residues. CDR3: CASSPTGDGYTF. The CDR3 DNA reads TGTGCCAGCAGCCCTACAGGGGACGGCTACACCTTC.

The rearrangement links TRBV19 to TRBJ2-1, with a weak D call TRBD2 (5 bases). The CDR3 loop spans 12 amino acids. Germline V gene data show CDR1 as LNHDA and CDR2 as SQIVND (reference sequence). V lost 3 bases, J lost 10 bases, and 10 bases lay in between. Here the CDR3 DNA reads TGTGCCAGTAGTATGGGAGTCGGAGAGCAGTTCTTC. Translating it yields CASSMGVGEQFF.

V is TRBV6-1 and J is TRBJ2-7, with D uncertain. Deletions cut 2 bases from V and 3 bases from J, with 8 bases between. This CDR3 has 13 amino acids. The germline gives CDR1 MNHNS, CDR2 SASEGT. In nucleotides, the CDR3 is TGTGCCAGCAGTGAAAGCCTAGTCTACGAGCAGTACTTC. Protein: CASSESLVYEQYF.

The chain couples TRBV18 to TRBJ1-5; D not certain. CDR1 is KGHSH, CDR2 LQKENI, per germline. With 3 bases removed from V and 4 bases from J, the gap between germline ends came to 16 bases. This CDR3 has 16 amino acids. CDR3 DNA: TGTGCCAGCTCACCTTATACAGCGGTAGAAAATCAGCCCCAGCATTTT. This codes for CASSPYTAVENQPQHF.

CDR3 nucleotides: TGCGCCAGCAGCTCATCAGTGGCTCCTCAAGAGACCCAGTACTTC. It is translated as CASSSSVAPQETQYF. This chain uses TRBV5-1 with TRBJ2-5, with no clear D. The CDR3 is 15 residues long. V lost 3 bases and J 2 bases, leaving 14 bases between the germline ends. CDR1 SGHRS and CDR2 YFSETQ come from the germline V gene.